A single TCR beta chain is shown here with its context. Its specificity is unknown. In the same sample, other DNA sequences code for this CDR3. This specimen belongs to a study of shared clonotypes between healthy human individuals. General study findings and limits: As a rule, naive subsets had a larger estimated richness than memory subsets.

Germline V gene lookup returns CDR1 SGHRS and CDR2 YFSETQ. Trimming shortened V by 4 bases and J by 2 bases, and 12 bases separated the two germline ends. The CDR3 sequence is 15 residues long. Cells designated naive CD8 were CD45RO-negative and were positively selected for CCR7, with terminally differentiated effector memory CD45RA+ cells excluded. Original data processing: Owing to the provision of junction-only sequences devoid of quality scores by immunoSEQ, filtering differed. Sequenced by immunoSEQ multiplex PCR; TCRdb stores in-frame clones only, minus some. That table is the source of V, J and clone size, and D and trimming were worked out from the DNA. The sample holds about 2 million clones; approximately 94% are singletons and the top ten take 0.85% to 1.2%.

This sequence joins TRBV5-1 and TRBJ2-2, with D possibly TRBD1 on 6 matching bases. The material sequenced was naive CD8+ T cells sorted from blood. This clonotype originated in a man aged 18 to 35 in good health. CDR3 nucleotides: TGCGCCAGCAGCCCCGGACAGACAAACACCGGGGAGCTGTTTTTT. It specifies CASSPGQTNTGELFF.